This T cell receptor beta chain was captured in a study of blood T cells in healthy people across ages. Study-wide findings and caveats: Whereas aged donors had fewer naive CD4+ cells, long-lived donors had more of them and higher diversity.

In this sample, this clonotype turned up many times. Antigen specificity is unknown. CDR1 is SGHAT and CDR2 is FQNNGV in the germline V gene. Trimming removed 5 bases from V and 7 bases from J, with 9 bases in between. The CDR3 consists of 11 residues. With a J-beta primer mix and a sample-barcoded 5' primer, a second PCR ran 7 to 11 cycles. In TCRdb, the 5' RACE reads were re-called with MiXCR into one record per CDR3 protein. The sample lists hundreds of thousands of distinct CDR3 sequences, 48% occurring once. This rearrangement joins TRBV11-2 to TRBJ2-7, with D unclear. Sequenced input: blood. The origin of this receptor is a man aged 25 to 45 in good health. In DNA form, the CDR3 reads TGTGCCAGCAGCCAGGCCTTGGAGCAGTACTTC. This sequence encodes CASSQALEQYF.